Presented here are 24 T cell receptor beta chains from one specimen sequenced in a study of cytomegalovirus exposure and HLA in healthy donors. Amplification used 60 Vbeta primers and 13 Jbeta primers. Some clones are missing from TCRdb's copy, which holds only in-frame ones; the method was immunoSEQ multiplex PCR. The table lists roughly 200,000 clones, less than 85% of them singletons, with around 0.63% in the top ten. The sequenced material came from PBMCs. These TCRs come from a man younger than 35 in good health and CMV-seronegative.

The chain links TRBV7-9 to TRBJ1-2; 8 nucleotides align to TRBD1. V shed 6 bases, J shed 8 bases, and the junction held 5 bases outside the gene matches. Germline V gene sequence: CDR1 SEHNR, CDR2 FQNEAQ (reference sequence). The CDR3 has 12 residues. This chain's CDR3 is CASSQGAWGYTF. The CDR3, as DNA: TGTGCCAGCAGTCAGGGGGCTTGGGGCTACACCTTC.

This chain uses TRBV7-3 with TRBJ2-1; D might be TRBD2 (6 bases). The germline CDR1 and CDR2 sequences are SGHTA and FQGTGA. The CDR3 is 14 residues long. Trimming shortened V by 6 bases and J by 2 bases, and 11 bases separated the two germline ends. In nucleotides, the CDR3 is TGTGCCAGCAGTTCAGGAGGGACCTACAATGAGCAGTTCTTC. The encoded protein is CASSSGGTYNEQFF. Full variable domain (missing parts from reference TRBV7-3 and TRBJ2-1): GAGVSQTPSNKVTEKGKYVELRCDPISGHTALYWYRQSLGQGPEFLIYFQGTGAADDSGLPNDRFFAVRPEGSVSTLKIQRTERGDSAVYLCASSSGGTYNEQFFGPGTRLTVL.

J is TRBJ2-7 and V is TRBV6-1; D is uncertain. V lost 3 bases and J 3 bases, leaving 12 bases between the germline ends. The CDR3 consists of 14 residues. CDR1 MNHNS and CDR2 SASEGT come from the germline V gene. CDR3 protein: CASSEVLNLYEQYF. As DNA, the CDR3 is TGTGCCAGCAGTGAGGTACTTAACCTCTACGAGCAGTACTTC.

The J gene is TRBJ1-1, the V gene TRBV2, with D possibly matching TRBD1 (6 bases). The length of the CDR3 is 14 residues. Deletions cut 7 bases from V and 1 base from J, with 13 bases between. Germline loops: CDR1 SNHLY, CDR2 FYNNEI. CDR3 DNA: TGTGCCAGCATTCCGACAGGTCAGAACACTGAAGCTTTCTTT. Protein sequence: CASIPTGQNTEAFF.

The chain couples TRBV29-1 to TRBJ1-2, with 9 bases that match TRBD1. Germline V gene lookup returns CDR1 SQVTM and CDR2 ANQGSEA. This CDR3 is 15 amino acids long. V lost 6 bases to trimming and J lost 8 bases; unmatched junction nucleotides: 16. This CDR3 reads CSVAVYGGQGRGYTF. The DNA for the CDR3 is TGCAGCGTGGCCGTTTACGGGGGACAGGGAAGAGGCTACACCTTC.

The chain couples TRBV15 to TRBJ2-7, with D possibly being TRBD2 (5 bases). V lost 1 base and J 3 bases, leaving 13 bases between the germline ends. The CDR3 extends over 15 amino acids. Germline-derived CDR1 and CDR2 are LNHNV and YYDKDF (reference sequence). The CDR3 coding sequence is TGTGCCACCAGCAGAGGGGGTGGACTGAGCTACGAGCAGTACTTC. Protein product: CATSRGGGLSYEQYF.

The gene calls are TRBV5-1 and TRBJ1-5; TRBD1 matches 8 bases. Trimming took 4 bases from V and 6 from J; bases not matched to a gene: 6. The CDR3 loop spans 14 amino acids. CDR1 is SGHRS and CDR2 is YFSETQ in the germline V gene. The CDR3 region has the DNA TGCGCCAGCAGCCAACAGGGGGGGGGTCAGCCCCAGCATTTT. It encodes CASSQQGGGQPQHF.

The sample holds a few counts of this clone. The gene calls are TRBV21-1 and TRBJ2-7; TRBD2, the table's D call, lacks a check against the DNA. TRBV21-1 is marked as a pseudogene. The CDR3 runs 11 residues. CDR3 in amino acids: CASSKVEEQYF. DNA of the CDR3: TGTGCCAGCAGCAAGGTGGAGGAGCAGTACTTC.

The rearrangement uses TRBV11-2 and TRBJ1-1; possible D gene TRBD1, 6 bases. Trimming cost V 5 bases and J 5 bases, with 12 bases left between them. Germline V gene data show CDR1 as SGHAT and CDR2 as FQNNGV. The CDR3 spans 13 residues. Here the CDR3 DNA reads TGTGCCAGCAGCCGACAGGATGGGACTGAAGCTTTCTTT. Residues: CASSRQDGTEAFF. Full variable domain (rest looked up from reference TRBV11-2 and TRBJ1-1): EAGVAQSPRYKIIEKRQSVAFWCNPISGHATLYWYQQILGQGPKLLIQFQNNGVVDDSQLPKDRFSAERLKGVDSTLKIQPAKLEDSAVYLCASSRQDGTEAFFGQGTRLTVV.

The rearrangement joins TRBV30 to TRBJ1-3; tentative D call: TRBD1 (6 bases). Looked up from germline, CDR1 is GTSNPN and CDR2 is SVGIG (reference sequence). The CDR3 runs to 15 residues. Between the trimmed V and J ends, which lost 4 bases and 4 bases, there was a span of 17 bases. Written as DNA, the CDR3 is TGTGCCTGGACCGGATTTGGGGGGGCAGGAAACACCATATATTTT. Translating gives CAWTGFGGAGNTIYF.

CDR3 sequence reads: CASSPGVENTEAFF. In DNA form, the CDR3 reads TGTGCCAGCAGCCCGGGGGTGGAGAACACTGAAGCTTTCTTT. This chain uses TRBV5-6 with TRBJ1-1, with D tentatively TRBD1 (5 bases). Trimming took 4 bases from V and 1 from J, leaving 11 bases between them. CDR1 SGHDT and CDR2 YYEEEE come from the germline V gene. This CDR3 has 14 residues.

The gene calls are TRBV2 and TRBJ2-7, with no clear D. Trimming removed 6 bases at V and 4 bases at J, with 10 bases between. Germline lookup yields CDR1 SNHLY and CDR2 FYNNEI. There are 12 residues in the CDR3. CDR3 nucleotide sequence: TGTGCCAGCAGCCCTAACAGTTACGAGCAGTACTTC. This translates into CASSPNSYEQYF.

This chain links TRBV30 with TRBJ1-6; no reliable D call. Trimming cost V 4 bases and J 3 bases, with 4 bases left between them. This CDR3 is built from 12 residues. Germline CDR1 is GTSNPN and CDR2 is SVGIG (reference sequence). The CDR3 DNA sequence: TGTGCCTGGAATAGCTATAATTCACCCCTCCACTTT. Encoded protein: CAWNSYNSPLHF. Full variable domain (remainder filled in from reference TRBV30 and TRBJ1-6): SQTIHQWPATLVQPVGSPLSLECTVEGTSNPNLYWYRQAAGRGLQLLFYSVGIGQISSEVPQNLSASRPQDRQFILSSKKLLLSDSGFYLCAWNSYNSPLHFGNGTRLTVT.

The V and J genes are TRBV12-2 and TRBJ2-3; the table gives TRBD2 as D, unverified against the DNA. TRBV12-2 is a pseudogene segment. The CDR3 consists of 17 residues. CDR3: CASRLGHAGVYTDTQYF. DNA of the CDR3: TGTGCAAGTCGCCTAGGACATGCGGGAGTGTACACAGATACGCAGTATTTT.

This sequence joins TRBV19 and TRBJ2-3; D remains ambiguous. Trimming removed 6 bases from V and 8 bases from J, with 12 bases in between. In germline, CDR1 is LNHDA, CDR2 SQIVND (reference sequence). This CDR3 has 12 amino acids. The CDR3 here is CASSDTPGTQYF. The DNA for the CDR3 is TGTGCCAGTAGCGATACCCCGGGTACGCAGTATTTT.

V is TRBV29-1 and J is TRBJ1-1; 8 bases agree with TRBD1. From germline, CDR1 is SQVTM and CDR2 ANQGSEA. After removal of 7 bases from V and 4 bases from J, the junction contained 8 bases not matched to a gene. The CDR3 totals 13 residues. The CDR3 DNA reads TGCAGCGACCGGACAGGGTTGGGCACTGAAGCTTTCTTT. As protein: CSDRTGLGTEAFF.

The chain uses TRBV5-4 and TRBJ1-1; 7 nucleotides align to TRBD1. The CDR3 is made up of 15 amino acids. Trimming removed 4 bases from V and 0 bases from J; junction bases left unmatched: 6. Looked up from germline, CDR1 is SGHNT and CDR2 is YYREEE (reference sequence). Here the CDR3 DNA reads TGTGCCAGCAGCGTATCCGGGACAGTGAACACTGAAGCTTTCTTT. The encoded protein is CASSVSGTVNTEAFF.

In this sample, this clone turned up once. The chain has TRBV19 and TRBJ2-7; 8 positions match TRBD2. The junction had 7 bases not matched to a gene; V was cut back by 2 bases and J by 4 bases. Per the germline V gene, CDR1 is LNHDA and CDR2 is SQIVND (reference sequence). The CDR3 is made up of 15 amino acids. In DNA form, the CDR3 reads TGTGCCAGTAGTATACGGGCAAGCGGGAGTTACGAGCAGTACTTC. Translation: CASSIRASGSYEQYF.

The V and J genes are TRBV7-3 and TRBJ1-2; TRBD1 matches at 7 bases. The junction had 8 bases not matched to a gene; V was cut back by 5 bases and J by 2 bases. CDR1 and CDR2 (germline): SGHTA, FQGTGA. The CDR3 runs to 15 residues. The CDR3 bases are TGTGCCAGCAGCAAAAGCTCGGGACAGAACTATGGCTACACCTTC. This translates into CASSKSSGQNYGYTF.

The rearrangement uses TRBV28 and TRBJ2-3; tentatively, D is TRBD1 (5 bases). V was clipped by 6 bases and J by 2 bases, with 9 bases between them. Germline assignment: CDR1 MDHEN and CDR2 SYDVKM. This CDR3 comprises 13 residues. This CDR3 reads CASRGQATDTQYF. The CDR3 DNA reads TGTGCCAGCAGGGGGCAGGCCACAGATACGCAGTATTTT.

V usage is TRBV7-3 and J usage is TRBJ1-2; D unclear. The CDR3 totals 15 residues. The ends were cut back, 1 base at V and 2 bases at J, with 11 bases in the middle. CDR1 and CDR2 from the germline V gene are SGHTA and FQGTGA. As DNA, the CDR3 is TGTGCCAGCAGCTTAAGTGGGCAGAGCAACTATGGCTACACCTTC. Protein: CASSLSGQSNYGYTF.

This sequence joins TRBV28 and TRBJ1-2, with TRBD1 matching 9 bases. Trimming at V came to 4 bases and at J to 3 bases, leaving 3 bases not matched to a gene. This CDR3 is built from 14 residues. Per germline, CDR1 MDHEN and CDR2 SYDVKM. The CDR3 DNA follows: TGTGCCAGCAGTTCGACAGGGGGAGACTATGGCTACACCTTC. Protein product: CASSSTGGDYGYTF.

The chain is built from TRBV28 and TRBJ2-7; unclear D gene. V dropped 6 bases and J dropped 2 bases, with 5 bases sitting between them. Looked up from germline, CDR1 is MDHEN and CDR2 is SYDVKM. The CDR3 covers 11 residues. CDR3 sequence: CASSRTYEQYF. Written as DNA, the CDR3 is TGTGCCAGCAGCCGTACCTACGAGCAGTACTTC.

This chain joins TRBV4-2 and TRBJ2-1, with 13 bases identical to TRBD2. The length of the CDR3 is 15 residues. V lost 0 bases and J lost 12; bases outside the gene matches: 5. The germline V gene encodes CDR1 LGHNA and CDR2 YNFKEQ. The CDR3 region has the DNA TGTGCCAGCAGCCAAGAAGGGACTAGCGGGAAAGGGCAGTTCTTC. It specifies CASSQEGTSGKGQFF.